Described below is a single T cell receptor (beta chain) sequence and its context. A junction boundary mismatches the germline segment, possibly from a read error. This specimen belongs to a study of blood T cell repertoires in COVID-19. Study at large: Spain, Italy and the United States supplied samples that represented acute and convalescent COVID-19. The cDNA or gDNA used as material had been derived from T cells, B-cell-depleted T cells, or PBMCs.

This table comes from immunoSEQ multiplex PCR, and its TCRdb copy is limited to in-frame clones, with some not included. The sample lists under 250,000 clones, 80% to 90% occurring once. The V gene's germline CDR1 is MGHDK and CDR2 SYGVNS. There are 13 residues in the CDR3. During active infection, Seattle patients enrolled and were then monitored through disease. The J gene is TRBJ2-1, the V gene TRBV25-1; the D gene is possibly TRBD1 (6 bases). Sequencing was performed on peripheral blood. This clonotype was obtained from a man in his forties or fifties with COVID-19, enrolled during active disease. CDR3 coding DNA: TGTGCCAGCAGTGACAGGGGTCGGCTAAGGCCAATCTTC. This gives the protein CASSDRGRLRPIF.